This T cell receptor (beta chain) was identified during a study of regulatory T cells in long-lasting Graves disease (dated by TCRdb to about 2021). Turning to the overall study: Patients with newly diagnosed Graves' disease had been on antithyroid drugs for under 3 months. This study used TCR sequencing and RNA sequencing of peripheral blood to compare persistent Graves' disease patients against newly diagnosed Graves' disease patients. The study was registered as a clinical trial and conducted in China. A total of roughly 33 samples were covered by TCR sequencing, comprising around 13 persistent and around 20 newly diagnosed Graves' disease patients. Overall study results and their limits: Patients with persistent disease shared more public clonotypes (under 3,000) than newly diagnosed patients did (966). Peripheral blood alone was examined, since thyroid tissue, which constituted the primary lesion, could not be accessed. Persistent disease showed preferential use of TRBV28, TRBJ1-2 and TRBJ2-5, whereas newly diagnosed disease favored TRBV20-1 and TRBJ2-1. Compared with newly diagnosed patients, patients with persistent Graves' disease had lower TCR Shannon entropy and fewer highly expanded clones, which suggests clonal expansion. The authors noted that the small sample size was a limitation that may lower accuracy. Sequencing and analysis were restricted to the TCR beta chain.

Libraries were made using multiplex PCR. The sequencer was an Illumina HiSeq 4000. CDR3 regions were amplified by Arm-PCR with iRepertoire HTBI primers to construct TCR beta libraries. Before sequencing, the PCR products underwent gel purification. In the paper's pipeline: Across samples, 62 TRBV and 13 to 15 TRBJ segments were identified and used for gene usage analysis of CDR3 amino acid clonotypes. COPE and FqMerger were used to merge the filtered high-quality paired reads into contigs. BLAST was used to align contigs to IMGT TRBV, TRBD and TRBJ reference genes, and CDR3 was defined according to IMGT. Highly expanded clones were defined as clonotypes with a frequency above 0.1%. Shannon entropy was used to measure repertoire diversity, and the Gini coefficient was used to measure V-J evenness. Clonotypes shared by more than one individual were considered public. The public reads were quality trimmed at Q25 with fastp and then assembled into clones with MiXCR by TCRdb, keeping productive beta chains. Under each unique CDR3 protein, matching rows form one entry showing the most common genes and DNA. These V and J calls rely on TCRdb rather than the paper's analysis. The sample yields around 320,000 distinct CDR3 sequences; approximately 15% were counted once. 25% to 30% of the sample is held by the ten biggest clonotypes.

Reading from cysteine to phenylalanine, the CDR3 counts 15 amino acids. The read is trimmed to its CDR3 DNA, 45 bases read in frame from base 1. Between the V and J ends, shortened by 2 bases and 0 bases respectively, the junction contains 8 bases. CDR1 SGHTA and CDR2 FQGNSA were looked up in the germline V gene. At least ten counts were recorded for this clonotype. No antigen is known for it. Base-call qualities are not available, and no considerably larger clone is one nucleotide away. This specimen's time point label, interpreted: newly diagnosed GD, antithyroid drugs for less than 3 months. For both TCR sequencing and RNA sequencing, RNA was extracted from PBMCs in TRIzol. Graves' disease was diagnosed according to American Thyroid Association guidelines. Recruitment of patients was carried out at an endocrinology department in Xi'an, China. Each patient gave approximately 9.7 milliliters of peripheral blood, collected in an EDTA anticoagulant tube. Ficoll Paque Plus density gradient separation was used to isolate PBMCs, and no additional T cell sorting was done. RNA quality was checked with an Agilent 2100 Bioanalyzer and agarose gel, and concentration with a NanoDrop 2000.

This sample was also put to use in a study of T cells in Graves' hyperthyroidism and ophthalmopathy. As described in the second report: Graves' hyperthyroidism was defined as stable when no progression to ophthalmopathy occurred over 18 months of follow-up. Hyperthyroidism patients were newly diagnosed, had a disease duration of under 2 months, and were aged 18 to 65 years. Any patient with an uncontrolled infection, another autoimmune disease, pregnancy or lactation was excluded. Diagnoses were established on the basis of clinical symptoms, serum thyroxine and TRAb, thyroid ultrasound, and orbital computed tomography. The TCR CDR3 was subjected to a first round of RT-PCR using the HTBI primer set and the Qiagen OneStep RT-PCR kit. Most expanded thyroid clonotypes (frequency above 0.001) were also detected in blood, suggesting blood repertoires may reflect thyroid immune responses. A model built on a 13 V-J signature distinguished ophthalmopathy from stable hyperthyroidism, reaching 85% to 90% sensitivity and around 81% specificity in cross-validation and 80%/75% in testing. In validation, progression to ophthalmopathy was predicted by the model with 70.59% sensitivity and 72.22% specificity, a median of approximately 6.5 months before onset. TCR V-J signatures able to tell the groups apart were searched for in a discovery cohort of 90 to 100 patients, of whom 43 had Graves' ophthalmopathy and more than 55 had stable Graves' hyperthyroidism. Prospective prediction of ophthalmopathy was tested in an independent validation cohort of fewer than 20 hyperthyroidism patients and 17 patients who later progressed to ophthalmopathy. The 95 to 100 discovery patients were randomly split 7:3 into training and test sets. Thyroid tissue and blood T-cell repertoires from six Graves' hyperthyroidism patients were also compared in the study. After sampling, hyperthyroidism patients received methimazole starting at 30 mg daily, and ophthalmopathy patients received high-dose intravenous methylprednisolone. Libraries were constructed in a second round of multiplex PCR, after which size selection and purification were carried out. Sequencing of the libraries was done on an Illumina HiSeq2000 using paired-end 100 bp reads. SOAPnuke was used to process the raw data, throwing out any read that contained adapters or uncalled bases, had a mean Phred below 15, or lacked an exact constant-primer or identifier match. COPE v1.2.5 was used to merge high-quality paired reads, and clonotypes were defined as unique nucleotide sequences. Clonotypes were aligned to IMGT TRBV, TRBD and TRBJ reference segments using MiTCR v1.1. Analysis was restricted to V-J combinations with a frequency above 0.0001, which covered roughly 99% of repertoires. A TCS score was defined as the ratio between F50 (clonal expansion) and ExV (chaos), using BLOSUM62-based TCRdist between CDR3 peptides within each V-J. Welch's t-statistics and random forest reduced 500 to 650 V-J features to under 15, which were used in a naive Bayes classifier (R e1071). No statistical method was used to fix the sample size in advance, and group allocation was not hidden from the investigators. The paper describes TCR Vbeta CDR3 sequencing of 135 peripheral blood samples, made up of some 42 ophthalmopathy patients, 70 to 75 hyperthyroidism patients and 17 progressor patients.

The chain employs TRBV7-2 and TRBJ1-3; the D gene lacks a confident call. Sample: peripheral blood mononuclear cells (PBMCs), taken at new diagnosis, from a patient treated with antithyroid drugs. The source of this sequence is a man between 40 and 49 years old with Graves disease. Donor details come from another sample of the same person, matched by shared clones. The bases read TGTGCCAGCAGCTTACTGGGCAACTCTGGAAACACCATATATTTT. Its translation is CASSLLGNSGNTIYF.